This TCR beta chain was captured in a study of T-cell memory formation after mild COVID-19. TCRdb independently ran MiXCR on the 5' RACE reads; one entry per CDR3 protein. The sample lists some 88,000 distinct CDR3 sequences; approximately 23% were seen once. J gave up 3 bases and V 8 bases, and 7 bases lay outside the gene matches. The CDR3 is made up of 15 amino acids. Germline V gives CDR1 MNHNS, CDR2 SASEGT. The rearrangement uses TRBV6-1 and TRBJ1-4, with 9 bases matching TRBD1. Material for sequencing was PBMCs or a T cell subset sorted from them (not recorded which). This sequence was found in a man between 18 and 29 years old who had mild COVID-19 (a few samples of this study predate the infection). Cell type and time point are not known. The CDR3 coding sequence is TGTGCCAGCGGCGTATACAGGGGGCCTAATGAAAAACTGTTTTTT. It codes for CASGVYRGPNEKLFF.